The 13 T cell receptor beta chains listed next were all sequenced from one sample in a study of beta chain features in type 1 diabetes. Study-level results: Shorter TCRB CDR3s, moderately but significantly so, marked every one of the four CD4+ subsets in Type 1 diabetes patients.

The antigens of these receptors remain unknown. Reverse transcribing all isolated RNA meant expressed TCRB transcripts were sequenced. Profiling relied on immunoSEQ multiplex PCR, and the TCRdb table lists in-frame clones only, not all of them. The sample comprises hundreds of thousands of clones, over 12% of which are singletons, and 0.035% to 0.045% rests with the top ten. Sequencing used naive CD4+ T cells from blood. The source is a man younger than 35 with type 1 diabetes.

The genes are TRBV30 and TRBJ2-1; 12 positions match TRBD2. CDR1 is GTSNPN, CDR2 SVGIG, per germline (reference sequence). The CDR3 is 13 residues long. V shed 5 bases, J shed 9 bases, and the junction held 5 bases outside the gene matches. CDR3 DNA sequence: TGTGCCTGGCGGACTAGCGGGGTCATTGAGCAGTTCTTC. Translation gives CAWRTSGVIEQFF.

This sequence joins TRBV9 and TRBJ2-4, with D tentatively TRBD1 (6 bases). The CDR3 has 16 residues. Deletions cut 0 bases from V and 8 bases from J, with 18 bases between. The germline CDR1 and CDR2 sequences are SGDLS and YYNGEE. CDR3 sequence reads: CASSVGVGQGSDIQYF. The CDR3 DNA follows: TGTGCCAGCAGCGTAGGGGTGGGGCAGGGGAGTGACATTCAGTACTTC.

This clone was counted a few times. The J gene is TRBJ1-1, the V gene TRBV30; TRBD1 matches 8 bases. Looked up from germline, CDR1 is GTSNPN and CDR2 is SVGIG (reference sequence). The V gene end was trimmed by 1 base and the J gene end by 11 bases; junction bases not matched to a gene: 9. The length of the CDR3 is 13 residues. The CDR3 sequence is CAWSAGQGTVAFF. The DNA for the CDR3 is TGTGCCTGGAGTGCCGGACAGGGTACCGTCGCTTTCTTT. Full variable domain (missing parts from reference TRBV30 and TRBJ1-1): SQTIHQWPATLVQPVGSPLSLECTVEGTSNPNLYWYRQAAGRGLQLLFYSVGIGQISSEVPQNLSASRPQDRQFILSSKKLLLSDSGFYLCAWSAGQGTVAFFGQGTRLTVV.

This clone has just a few counts. The chain combines TRBV9 with TRBJ1-5; a weak D match, TRBD1 (5 bases). V lost 3 bases and J 0 bases, leaving 10 bases between the germline ends. CDR1 is SGDLS, CDR2 YYNGEE, per germline. The CDR3 sequence is 15 residues long. CDR3 DNA: TGTGCCAGCAGCGCGGGGCACCGTAGCAATCAGCCCCAGCATTTT. It is translated as CASSAGHRSNQPQHF.

This clone appeared a few times. At the DNA level, this CDR3 is encoded by other sequences in the same sample as well. J is TRBJ1-3 and V is TRBV7-6; D ambiguous. Germline CDR1 reads SGHVS; CDR2 reads FNYEAQ. CDR3 length: 12 residues. V dropped 1 base and J dropped 7 bases, with 5 bases sitting between them. The CDR3 loop reads CASSLGGNTIYF. In nucleotides, the CDR3 is TGTGCCAGCAGCTTAGGAGGCAACACCATATATTTT.

V gene TRBV7-3 combines with J gene TRBJ1-1, with unresolved D. The ends were cut back, 5 bases at V and 3 bases at J, with 19 bases in the middle. In germline, CDR1 is SGHTA, CDR2 FQGTGA. The CDR3 consists of 16 residues. The CDR3 DNA follows: TGTGCCAGCAGCCCCCCGCGGAGGGCCCTAGACACTGAAGCTTTCTTT. This codes for CASSPPRRALDTEAFF. Complete variable domain (other parts from reference TRBV7-3 and TRBJ1-1): GAGVSQTPSNKVTEKGKYVELRCDPISGHTALYWYRQSLGQGPEFLIYFQGTGAADDSGLPNDRFFAVRPEGSVSTLKIQRTERGDSAVYLCASSPPRRALDTEAFFGQGTRLTVV.

About this clone itself: Other DNA variants within this sample encode the same CDR3. The rearrangement joins TRBV28 to TRBJ1-2; no reliable D call. V was pared by 2 bases and J by 3 bases, with 4 bases between. Germline assignment: CDR1 MDHEN and CDR2 SYDVKM. The CDR3 extends over 12 amino acids. CDR3 nucleotide sequence: TGTGCCAGCAGTTTAAGTGACTATGGCTACACCTTC. Translated: CASSLSDYGYTF.

This clone came up a few times. The chain combines TRBV9 with TRBJ1-2, with a tentative D call TRBD1 (5 bases). The V gene lost 0 bases and the J gene lost 4 bases, with 7 bases spanning the gap. Per germline, CDR1 SGDLS and CDR2 YYNGEE. The CDR3 extends over 13 amino acids. The CDR3 DNA reads TGTGCCAGCAGCGTAGGGGGACCCTATGGCTACACCTTC. As protein: CASSVGGPYGYTF.

This sequence joins TRBV9 and TRBJ2-5; 13 nucleotides line up with TRBD2. Judging by the DNA end, TRBJ2-7 fits better; the J call may be wrong. The CDR3 runs to 16 residues. Germline V gene lookup returns CDR1 SGDLS and CDR2 YYNGEE. Here the CDR3 DNA reads TGTGCCAGCAGCGAGGGAACGGGACTAGCGGGATACGAGCAGTACTTC. Its translation is CASSEGTGLAGYEQYF.

This clone has a handful of counts. V gene TRBV5-1 combines with J gene TRBJ2-1, with D possibly matching TRBD1 (7 bases). V lost 4 bases and J 6 bases, leaving 11 bases between the germline ends. Germline CDR1 SGHRS, CDR2 YFSETQ. The CDR3 is 13 residues long. CDR3 nucleotides: TGCGCCAGCAGCCCCAGGGGGGTCAATGAGCAGTTCTTC. This codes for CASSPRGVNEQFF.

J is TRBJ2-5 and V is TRBV5-1; 10 nucleotides line up with TRBD2. The end of the DNA fits TRBJ2-7 better, so the J call may be wrong. The CDR3 has 15 residues. Looked up from germline, CDR1 is SGHRS and CDR2 is YFSETQ. CDR3 nucleotide sequence: TGCGCCAGCAGTCGGACTAGCGGAAACTCCTACGAGCAGTACTTC. It is translated as CASSRTSGNSYEQYF.

V is TRBV29-1 and J is TRBJ1-5; D gene unclear. CDR1 is SQVTM, CDR2 ANQGSEA, per germline. The CDR3 loop spans 12 amino acids. Between the trimmed V and J ends, which lost 6 bases and 4 bases, there was a span of 10 bases. CDR3 coding DNA: TGCAGCGTCGGAGACAAGAATCAGCCCCAGCATTTT. Translating gives CSVGDKNQPQHF.

This clone was observed a few times. Other DNA sequences within the sample encode an identical CDR3. The gene calls are TRBV9 and TRBJ2-3, with D perhaps matching TRBD1 (5 bases). Germline V CDR1 and CDR2: SGDLS, YYNGEE. Trimming cost V 0 bases and J 3 bases, with 11 bases left between them. This CDR3 has 15 residues. The CDR3 DNA reads TGTGCCAGCAGCGTAGAGGGGTTTGGTACAGATACGCAGTATTTT. Protein sequence: CASSVEGFGTDTQYF.